A selection of T cell receptor beta chains follows, all from one sample in a study of control samples from healthy donors and cancer patients. The assay was immunoSEQ multiplex PCR, and TCRdb's table has in-frame clones only and misses some. The sample holds about 110,000 clones, roughly 90% seen once. The sample was PBMCs. These receptors came from a woman in her fifties or sixties with lung cancer. The CDR3 runs from the conserved cysteine through the conserved F or W. The D gene is left open where the match is weak. Only part of the rows carry a size: once, few, many, or a class if the clone is expanded.

j_gene: TRBJ1-5
abundance: -
d_gene: -
v_gene: TRBV7-2
CDR3nt: TGTGCCAGCAGCTTAGACAGTCTCAGCAATCAGCCCCAGCATTTT
CDR3aa: CASSLDSLSNQPQHF

j_gene: TRBJ2-7
abundance: -
d_gene: TRBD1
v_gene: TRBV5-1
CDR3nt: TGCGCCAGCAGCACCGGACAGGGGGCGAATGAGCAGTACTTC
CDR3aa: CASSTGQGANEQYF

j_gene: TRBJ1-3
abundance: -
d_gene: TRBD1
v_gene: TRBV30
CDR3nt: TGTGCCTGGAGTGTAAAGGGGGCCGGAAACACCATATATTTT
CDR3aa: CAWSVKGAGNTIYF

j_gene: TRBJ2-5
abundance: -
d_gene: TRBD2
v_gene: TRBV5-1
CDR3nt: TGCGCCAGCGACGAGGCGGGAGGGCCAGAAGAGACCCAGTACTTC
CDR3aa: CASDEAGGPEETQYF

j_gene: TRBJ1-4
abundance: -
d_gene: -
v_gene: TRBV27
CDR3nt: TGTGCCAGCAGTTTATCCCGGACGCCTGAAAAACTGTTTTTT
CDR3aa: CASSLSRTPEKLFF

j_gene: TRBJ2-1
abundance: -
d_gene: -
v_gene: TRBV12-3/TRBV12-4
CDR3nt: TGTGCCAGCTCTTTGCCCATCTACAATGAGCAGTTCTTC
CDR3aa: CASSLPIYNEQFF

j_gene: TRBJ1-1
abundance: few
d_gene: -
v_gene: TRBV11-2
CDR3nt: TGTGCCAGCAGCGCTATAATACGGGTCCACAAAGCTTTCTTT
CDR3aa: CASSAIIRVHKAFF

j_gene: TRBJ1-4
abundance: -
d_gene: -
v_gene: TRBV5-1
CDR3nt: TGCGCCAGCAGCTTGGGCAGGGGTGAAAAACTGTTTTTT
CDR3aa: CASSLGRGEKLFF

j_gene: TRBJ1-5
abundance: -
d_gene: TRBD1
v_gene: TRBV18
CDR3nt: TGTGCCAGCTCACCAGGGACAGGGGTGAATCAGCCCCAGCATTTT
CDR3aa: CASSPGTGVNQPQHF

j_gene: TRBJ1-1
abundance: -
d_gene: -
v_gene: TRBV9
CDR3nt: TGTGCCAGCACCTCCAGTGGGGGGGGGATTGGAACTGAAGCTTTCTTT
CDR3aa: CASTSSGGGIGTEAFF

j_gene: TRBJ2-7
abundance: -
d_gene: TRBD1
v_gene: TRBV2
CDR3nt: TGTGCCAGCAGTTCTTTTCCGCTTGTTTTCGGGACAGGTACCTACGAGCAGTACTTC
CDR3aa: CASSSFPLVFGTGTYEQYF

j_gene: TRBJ2-7
abundance: -
d_gene: -
v_gene: TRBV4-1
CDR3nt: TGCGCCAGCAGACTAGACCCATCGAACTACGAGCAGTACTTC
CDR3aa: CASRLDPSNYEQYF

j_gene: TRBJ2-3
abundance: -
d_gene: -
v_gene: TRBV9
CDR3nt: TGTGCCAGCAGCGTAGGTCTCGCGGGGTTCTTCACAGATACGCAGTATTTT
CDR3aa: CASSVGLAGFFTDTQYF

j_gene: TRBJ1-3
abundance: -
d_gene: -
v_gene: TRBV18
CDR3nt: TGTGCCAGCTCACCACCGGTGGGGCCCGGAAACACCATATATTTT
CDR3aa: CASSPPVGPGNTIYF

j_gene: TRBJ1-1
abundance: -
d_gene: -
v_gene: TRBV3-1/TRBV3-2
CDR3nt: TGTGCCAGCAGCTTCCACATCGGGGTCGGCACTGAAGCTTTCTTT
CDR3aa: CASSFHIGVGTEAFF

j_gene: TRBJ1-2
abundance: once
d_gene: -
v_gene: TRBV4-2
CDR3nt: TGTGCCAGCAGCCCCCCGGGGGGACACTATGGCTACACCTTC
CDR3aa: CASSPPGGHYGYTF

j_gene: TRBJ1-2
abundance: once
d_gene: -
v_gene: TRBV12-3/TRBV12-4
CDR3nt: TGTGCCAGCAGCATCCCAGGGGTGGGGGGCTACACCTTC
CDR3aa: CASSIPGVGGYTF

j_gene: TRBJ1-2
abundance: few
d_gene: TRBD1
v_gene: TRBV3-1/TRBV3-2
CDR3nt: TGTGCCAGCAGCCAAGATTTGGCCCGGTCCTTACAGGGGATGAATGGCTACACCTTC
CDR3aa: CASSQDLARSLQGMNGYTF